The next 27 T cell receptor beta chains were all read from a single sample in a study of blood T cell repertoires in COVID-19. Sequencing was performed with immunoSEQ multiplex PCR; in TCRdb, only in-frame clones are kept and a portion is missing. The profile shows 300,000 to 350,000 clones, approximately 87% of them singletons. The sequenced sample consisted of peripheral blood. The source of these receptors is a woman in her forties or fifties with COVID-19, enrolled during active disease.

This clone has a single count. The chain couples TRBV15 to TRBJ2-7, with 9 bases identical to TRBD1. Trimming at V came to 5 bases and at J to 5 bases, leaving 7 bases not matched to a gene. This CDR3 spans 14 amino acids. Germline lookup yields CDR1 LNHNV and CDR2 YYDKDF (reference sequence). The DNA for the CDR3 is TGTGCCACCAGCGATCGGGACAGGGAACACGAGCAGTACTTC. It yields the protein CATSDRDREHEQYF.

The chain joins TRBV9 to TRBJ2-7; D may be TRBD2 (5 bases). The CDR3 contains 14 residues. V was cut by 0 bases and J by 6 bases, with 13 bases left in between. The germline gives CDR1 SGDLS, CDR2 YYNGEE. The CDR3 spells CASSVATGLSEQYF. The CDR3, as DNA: TGTGCCAGCAGCGTAGCGACGGGGTTGAGCGAGCAGTACTTC.

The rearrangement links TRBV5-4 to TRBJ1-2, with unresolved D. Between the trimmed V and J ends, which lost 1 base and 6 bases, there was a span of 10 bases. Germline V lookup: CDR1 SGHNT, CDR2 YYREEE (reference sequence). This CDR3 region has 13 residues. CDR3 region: CASSLRGVDGYTF. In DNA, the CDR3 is TGTGCCAGCAGCTTGCGGGGTGTTGATGGCTACACCTTC.

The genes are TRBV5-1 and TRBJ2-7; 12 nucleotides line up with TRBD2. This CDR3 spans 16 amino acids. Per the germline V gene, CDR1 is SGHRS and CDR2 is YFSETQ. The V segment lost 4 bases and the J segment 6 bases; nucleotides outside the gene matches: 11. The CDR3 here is CASSASGLAGSIEQYF. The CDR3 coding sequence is TGCGCCAGCAGCGCCTCAGGACTAGCGGGATCGATCGAGCAGTACTTC.

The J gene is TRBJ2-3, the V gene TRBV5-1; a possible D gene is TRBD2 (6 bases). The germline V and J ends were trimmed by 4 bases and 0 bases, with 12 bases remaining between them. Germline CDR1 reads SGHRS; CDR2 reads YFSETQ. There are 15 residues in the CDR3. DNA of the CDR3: TGCGCCAGCAGCGAGACTAGTCCTAGCACAGATACGCAGTATTTT. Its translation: CASSETSPSTDTQYF.

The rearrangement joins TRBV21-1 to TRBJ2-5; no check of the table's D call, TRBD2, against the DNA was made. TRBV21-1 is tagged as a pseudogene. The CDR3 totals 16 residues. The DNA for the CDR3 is TGTGCCAGCCTTACGTCACTAGCGGGAGGGCAAGAGACCCAGTACTTC. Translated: CASLTSLAGGQETQYF.

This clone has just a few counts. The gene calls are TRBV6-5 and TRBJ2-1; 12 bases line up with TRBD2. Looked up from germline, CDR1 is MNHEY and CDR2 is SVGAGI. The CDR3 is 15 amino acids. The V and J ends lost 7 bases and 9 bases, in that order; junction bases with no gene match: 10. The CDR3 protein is CASTKVTSGSGEQFF. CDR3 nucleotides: TGTGCCAGCACCAAGGTGACTAGCGGGAGTGGTGAGCAGTTCTTC.

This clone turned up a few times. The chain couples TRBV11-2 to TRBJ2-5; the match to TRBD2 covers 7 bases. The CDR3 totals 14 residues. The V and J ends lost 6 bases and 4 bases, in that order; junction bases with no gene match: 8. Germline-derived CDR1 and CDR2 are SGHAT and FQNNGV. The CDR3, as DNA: TGTGCCAGCAGTTTTCGACTAGCCCCAGAGACCCAGTACTTC. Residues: CASSFRLAPETQYF.

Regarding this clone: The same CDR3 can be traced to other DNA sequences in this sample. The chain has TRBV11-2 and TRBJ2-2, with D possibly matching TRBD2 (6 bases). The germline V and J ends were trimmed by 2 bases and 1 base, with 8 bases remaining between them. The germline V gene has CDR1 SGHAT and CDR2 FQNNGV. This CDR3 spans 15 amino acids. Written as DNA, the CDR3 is TGTGCCAGCAGCTTAACGGGGGTGAACACCGGGGAGCTGTTTTTT. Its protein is CASSLTGVNTGELFF.

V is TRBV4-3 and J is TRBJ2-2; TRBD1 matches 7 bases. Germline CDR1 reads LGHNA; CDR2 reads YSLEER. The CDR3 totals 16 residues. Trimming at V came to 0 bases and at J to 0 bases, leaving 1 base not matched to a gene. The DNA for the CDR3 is TGCGCCAGCAGCCAAGATCAGGGGGCGAACACCGGGGAGCTGTTTTTT. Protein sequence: CASSQDQGANTGELFF.

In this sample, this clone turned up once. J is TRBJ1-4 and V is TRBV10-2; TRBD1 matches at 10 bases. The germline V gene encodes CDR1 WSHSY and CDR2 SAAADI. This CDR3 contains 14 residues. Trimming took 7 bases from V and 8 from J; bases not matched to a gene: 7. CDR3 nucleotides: TGCGCCAGCAAAGGACAGGGGGTGAGCGAAAAACTGTTTTTT. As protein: CASKGQGVSEKLFF.

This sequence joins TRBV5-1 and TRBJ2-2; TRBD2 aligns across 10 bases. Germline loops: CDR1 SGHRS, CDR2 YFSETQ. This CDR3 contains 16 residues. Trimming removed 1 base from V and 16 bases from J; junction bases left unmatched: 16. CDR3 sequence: CASSLTLAGAGLGAFF. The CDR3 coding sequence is TGCGCCAGCAGCTTGACCCTAGCGGGAGCGGGTCTCGGGGCGTTTTTT.

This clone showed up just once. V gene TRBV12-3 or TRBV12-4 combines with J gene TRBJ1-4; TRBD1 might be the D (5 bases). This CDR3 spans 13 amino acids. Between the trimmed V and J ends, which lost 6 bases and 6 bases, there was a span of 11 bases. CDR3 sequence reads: CASSLIRDEKLFF. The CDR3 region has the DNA TGTGCCAGCAGCCTTATCAGGGATGAAAAACTGTTTTTT.

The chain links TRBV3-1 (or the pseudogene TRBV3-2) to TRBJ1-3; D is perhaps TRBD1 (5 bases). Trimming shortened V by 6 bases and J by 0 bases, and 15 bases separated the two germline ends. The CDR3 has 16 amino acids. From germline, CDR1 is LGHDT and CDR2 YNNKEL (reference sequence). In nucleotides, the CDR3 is TGTGCCAGCAGTCGTGGGTCAGGGCCCTCTGGAAACACCATATATTTT. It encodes CASSRGSGPSGNTIYF.

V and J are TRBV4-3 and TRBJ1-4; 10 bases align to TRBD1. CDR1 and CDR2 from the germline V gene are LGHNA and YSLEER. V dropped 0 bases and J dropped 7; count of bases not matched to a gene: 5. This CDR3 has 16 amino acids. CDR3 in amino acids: CASSQDEGQGSEKLFF. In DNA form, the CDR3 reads TGCGCCAGCAGCCAAGATGAGGGACAGGGGTCTGAAAAACTGTTTTTT.

CDR3 nucleotides: TGTGCCAGCAGTCGCGGGGGTGCCCGGAATCAGCCCCAGCATTTT. This codes for CASSRGGARNQPQHF. The chain joins TRBV9 to TRBJ1-5, with a tentative D call TRBD1 (5 bases). CDR1 is SGDLS and CDR2 is YYNGEE in the germline V gene. Trimming removed 5 bases at V and 4 bases at J, with 16 bases between. The CDR3 covers 15 residues. Combining the CDR3 with reference TRBV9 and TRBJ1-5 gives the whole variable domain DSGVTQTPKHLITATGQRVTLRCSPRSGDLSVYWYQQSLDQGLQFLIQYYNGEERAKGNILERFSAQQFPDLHSELNLSSLELGDSALYFCASSRGGARNQPQHFGDGTRLSIL.

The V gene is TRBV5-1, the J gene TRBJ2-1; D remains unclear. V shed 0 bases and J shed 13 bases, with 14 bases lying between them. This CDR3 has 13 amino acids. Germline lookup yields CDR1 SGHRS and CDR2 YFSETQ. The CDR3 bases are TGCGCCAGCAGCTTGGATATTACAATGACTCAGTTCTTC. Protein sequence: CASSLDITMTQFF.

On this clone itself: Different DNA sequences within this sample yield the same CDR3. CDR3 in amino acids: CASTRGDTQYF. The CDR3 DNA sequence: TGTGCCAGCACCCGGGGAGATACGCAGTATTTT. J is TRBJ2-3 and V is TRBV6-5; a possible D gene is TRBD2 (5 bases). The V end lost 7 bases, the J end lost 5 bases, and 7 bases lay between the germline ends. The germline CDR1 and CDR2 sequences are MNHEY and SVGAGI. CDR3 length: 11 residues.

The CDR3 bases are TGTGCCAGCACCGGGATACTAGACACCGGGGAGCTGTTTTTT. Translation: CASTGILDTGELFF. This sequence joins TRBV5-6 and TRBJ2-2, with D maybe TRBD2 (5 bases). This CDR3 has 14 amino acids. Trimming took 6 bases from V and 3 from J, leaving 12 bases between them. CDR1 is SGHDT and CDR2 is YYEEEE in the germline V gene.

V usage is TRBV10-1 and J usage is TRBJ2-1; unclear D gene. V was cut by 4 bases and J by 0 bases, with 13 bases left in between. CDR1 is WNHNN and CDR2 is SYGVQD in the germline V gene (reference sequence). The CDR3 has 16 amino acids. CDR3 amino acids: CASSGSAKASYNEQFF. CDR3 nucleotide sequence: TGCGCCAGCAGTGGGAGCGCTAAAGCCTCCTACAATGAGCAGTTCTTC.

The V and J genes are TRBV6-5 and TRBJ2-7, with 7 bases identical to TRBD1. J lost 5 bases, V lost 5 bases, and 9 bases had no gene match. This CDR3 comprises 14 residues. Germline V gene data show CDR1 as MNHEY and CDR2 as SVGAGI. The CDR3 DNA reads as TGTGCCAGCAGTCGACAGGGATTTGTCAACGAGCAGTACTTC. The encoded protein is CASSRQGFVNEQYF.

The CDR3, as DNA: TGTGCCAGCAGCGGCCGGGACAACAATGAGCAGTTCTTC. Translation gives CASSGRDNNEQFF. This chain connects TRBV9 to TRBJ2-1; tentatively, D is TRBD1 (6 bases). V dropped 3 bases and J dropped 5 bases, with 9 bases sitting between them. The CDR3 consists of 13 residues. Germline V CDR1 and CDR2: SGDLS, YYNGEE.

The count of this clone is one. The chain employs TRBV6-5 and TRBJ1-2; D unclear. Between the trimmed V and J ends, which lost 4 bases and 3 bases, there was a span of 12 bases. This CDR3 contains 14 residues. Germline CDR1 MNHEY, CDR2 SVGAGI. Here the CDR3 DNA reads TGTGCCAGCAGTTTGAGGCCCTCGGACTATGGCTACACCTTC. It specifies CASSLRPSDYGYTF.

CDR3 in amino acids: CAISELAGSDRGLNGYTF. The CDR3 coding sequence is TGTGCCATCAGTGAATTGGCAGGTTCCGACAGGGGGCTAAATGGCTACACCTTC. The gene calls are TRBV10-3 and TRBJ1-2; 10 bases line up with TRBD1. V lost 3 bases and J lost 6; bases outside the gene matches: 16. This CDR3 contains 18 residues. Per the germline V gene, CDR1 is ENHRY and CDR2 is SYGVKD.

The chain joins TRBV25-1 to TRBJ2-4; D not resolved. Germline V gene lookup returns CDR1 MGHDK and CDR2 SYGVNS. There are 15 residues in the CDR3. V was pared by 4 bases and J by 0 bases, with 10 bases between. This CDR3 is CASSANSLAKNIQYF. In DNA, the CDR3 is TGTGCCAGCAGTGCGAACAGCTTAGCCAAAAACATTCAGTACTTC.

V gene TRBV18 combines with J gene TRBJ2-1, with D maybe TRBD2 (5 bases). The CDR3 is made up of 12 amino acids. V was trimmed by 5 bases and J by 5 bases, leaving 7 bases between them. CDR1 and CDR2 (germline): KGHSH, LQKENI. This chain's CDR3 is CASSSGDNEQFF. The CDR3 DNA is TGTGCCAGCTCATCCGGGGACAATGAGCAGTTCTTC.

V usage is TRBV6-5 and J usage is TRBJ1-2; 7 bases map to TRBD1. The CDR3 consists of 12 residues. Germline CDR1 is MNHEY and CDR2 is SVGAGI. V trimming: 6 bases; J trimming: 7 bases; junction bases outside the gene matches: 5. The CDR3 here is CASSPTGFGYTF. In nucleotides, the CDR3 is TGTGCCAGCAGCCCGACAGGGTTTGGCTACACCTTC.